The next 29 T cell receptor beta chains were all read from a single sample in a study of regulatory T cells in long-lasting Graves disease. The time point is: persistent/refractory GD, antithyroid drugs over 5 years with positive TRAb. PBMC RNA was the source of the TCR library. Assembly of TCR beta libraries relied on iRepertoire HTBI primers together with Arm-PCR of CDR3 regions. TCRdb independently ran MiXCR on the multiplex PCR reads; one entry per CDR3 protein. The sample yields a few hundred thousand distinct CDR3 sequences, roughly 21% seen once. The sample was peripheral blood mononuclear cells (PBMCs), taken when the disease was refractory, from a patient treated with antithyroid drugs. The receptors were gathered from a female donor with Graves disease.

This clonotype showed up just a few times. The V and J genes are TRBV10-3 and TRBJ2-6, with D perhaps TRBD2 (6 bases). Trimming took 6 bases from V and 0 from J, leaving 9 bases between them. CDR3 length equals 15 residues. Germline CDR1 reads ENHRY; CDR2 reads SYGVKD. The CDR3 bases are TGTGCCATCAGGGGCGGGAACTCTGGGGCCAACGTCCTGACTTTC. Amino acid sequence: CAIRGGNSGANVLTF.

This clonotype was detected ten times or more. V gene TRBV28 combines with J gene TRBJ2-7, with D perhaps matching TRBD1 or TRBD2 (5 bases each). The germline gives CDR1 MDHEN, CDR2 SYDVKM. There are 14 residues in the CDR3. Trimming removed 6 bases from V and 2 bases from J, with 14 bases in between. The CDR3 nucleotides are TGTGCCAGCAGCCCCGGGGCAGGTCCCTACGAGCAGTACTTC. It codes for CASSPGAGPYEQYF.

This clonotype was detected many times. The chain couples TRBV7-2 to TRBJ1-1; tentative D call: TRBD1 (6 bases). V lost 5 bases and J 0 bases, leaving 16 bases between the germline ends. The CDR3 has 16 amino acids. Germline V gene data show CDR1 as SGHTA and CDR2 as FQGNSA. The CDR3 loop reads CASSPLQGKMNTEAFF. DNA for the CDR3: TGTGCCAGCAGCCCCCTACAGGGAAAGATGAACACTGAAGCTTTCTTT.

The chain joins TRBV29-1 to TRBJ2-7; TRBD1 aligns across 8 bases. The CDR3 is made up of 14 amino acids. Germline CDR1 is SQVTM and CDR2 is ANQGSEA. The CDR3 DNA reads TGCAGTGCTAGACGGACAGGGTACACCTACGAGCAGTACTTC. Translating it yields CSARRTGYTYEQYF.

The table lists this clonotype with many counts. CDR3 DNA sequence: TGTGCCAGCAGGCGGAGACTAGGGCGGGGCTACGAGCAGTACTTC. Its translation: CASRRRLGRGYEQYF. The chain is built from TRBV2 and TRBJ2-7; TRBD2 is a possible D gene (6 bases). This CDR3 is built from 15 residues. The V and J ends lost 6 bases and 3 bases respectively, with 18 bases between them. Germline V gene data show CDR1 as SNHLY and CDR2 as FYNNEI.

The gene calls are TRBV13 and TRBJ2-7, with TRBD2 matching 8 bases. The CDR3 covers 14 residues. V was pared by 6 bases and J by 2 bases, with 6 bases of the junction left unmatched. Germline loops: CDR1 PRHDT, CDR2 FYEKMQ (reference sequence). CDR3 bases: TGTGCCAGCAGAAAAGCGGGGGCAGCCTACGAGCAGTACTTC. Translating gives CASRKAGAAYEQYF. Supplemented by reference TRBV13 and TRBJ2-7, the full variable domain reads AAGVIQSPRHLIKEKRETATLKCYPIPRHDTVYWYQQGPGQDPQFLISFYEKMQSDKGSIPDRFSAQQFSDYHSELNMSSLELGDSALYFCASRKAGAAYEQYFGPGTRLTVT.

At least ten counts were recorded for this clonotype. V and J are TRBV10-3 and TRBJ2-5; 7 bases agree with TRBD2. CDR1 and CDR2 from the germline V gene are ENHRY and SYGVKD. Germline trimming cut 7 bases from V and 3 bases from J; bases unmatched to any gene: 11. This CDR3 region has 15 residues. The CDR3 coding sequence is TGTGCCATCAAGAGTTTGCCTAGCGGTAAAGAGACCCAGTACTTC. It is translated as CAIKSLPSGKETQYF.

The chain is built from TRBV6-1 and TRBJ2-3; 9 bases agree with TRBD2. This CDR3 contains 15 residues. Germline CDR1 is MNHNS and CDR2 is SASEGT. With 5 bases clipped from V and 7 bases from J, the junction kept 10 bases outside the gene matches. The CDR3 nucleotides are TGTGCCAGCAGTAAAGGCGGGAGGGCCGGAAATACGCAGTATTTT. Its translation is CASSKGGRAGNTQYF.

This clonotype showed up just a few times. The junction shows a germline mismatch at one end, possibly a read error. The V and J genes are TRBV20-1 and TRBJ2-4; a weak D match, TRBD2 (5 bases). The CDR3 contains 13 residues. Germline CDR1 reads DFQATT; CDR2 reads SNEGSKA (reference sequence). DNA of the CDR3: TGCAGTGCTGTGGACCTAGCCAAAAACACTCAGTACTTC. As protein: CSAVDLAKNTQYF.

The chain joins TRBV20-1 to TRBJ2-7; the match to TRBD1 covers 9 bases. Germline loops: CDR1 DFQATT, CDR2 SNEGSKA (reference sequence). This CDR3 has 15 amino acids. J lost 0 bases, V lost 2 bases, and 5 bases had no gene match. The CDR3 loop reads CSARKRDRASYEQYF. DNA for the CDR3: TGCAGTGCTAGAAAGCGGGACAGGGCCTCCTACGAGCAGTACTTC.

The sample holds many counts of this clonotype. This chain joins TRBV13 and TRBJ1-1; no clear D gene. CDR1 PRHDT and CDR2 FYEKMQ come from the germline V gene (reference sequence). V was pared by 2 bases and J by 1 base, with 8 bases between. The CDR3 is 14 amino acids. The CDR3 region is CASSLRVRNTEAFF. CDR3 DNA sequence: TGTGCCAGCAGCTTACGTGTTAGGAACACTGAAGCTTTCTTT.

This clonotype was detected ten times or more. The rearrangement joins TRBV12-3 or TRBV12-4 to TRBJ2-5; 10 nucleotides agree with TRBD1. This CDR3 comprises 16 residues. V lost 1 base, J lost 5 bases, and 7 bases stayed unmatched. CDR3 residues: CASSLETGGTIETQYF. CDR3 DNA sequence: TGTGCCAGCAGTTTAGAGACAGGGGGCACGATCGAGACCCAGTACTTC.

The chain uses TRBV4-2 and TRBJ1-2; 7 bases are a match to TRBD1. Germline CDR1 is LGHNA and CDR2 is YNFKEQ. The CDR3 length is 14 residues. The V gene end was trimmed by 4 bases and the J gene end by 0 bases; junction bases not matched to a gene: 2. CDR3: CASSRDSANYGYTF. The CDR3 coding sequence is TGTGCCAGCAGCCGGGACAGCGCTAACTATGGCTACACCTTC.

This chain connects TRBV20-1 to TRBJ2-5; 10 bases match TRBD2. Trimming cost V 5 bases and J 5 bases; bases outside gene matches: 8. CDR1 is DFQATT and CDR2 is SNEGSKA in the germline V gene (reference sequence). This CDR3 spans 14 amino acids. The CDR3 coding sequence is TGCAGTGCTTTCCCTAGCGGGAGCGGTGAGACCCAGTACTTC. Translating it yields CSAFPSGSGETQYF.

Worth noting for this clonotype: A much more abundant neighbour one base away suggests this may be a read error. The chain couples TRBV2 to TRBJ1-2, with a possible D match to TRBD1 (6 bases). V was pared by 3 bases and J by 7 bases, with 18 bases between. The CDR3 has 15 residues. Germline CDR1 and CDR2: SNHLY and FYNNEI. For the CDR3, the DNA is TGTGCCAGCAGTGAGACAGCGGGACACGCCTGTGGCTACACCTTC. Amino acid sequence: CASSETAGHACGYTF.

This clonotype showed up many times. The CDR3 DNA is TGTGCCACCCGACTGCCCCTAGGAGATGGCGACGAGCAGTACTTC. Translation gives CATRLPLGDGDEQYF. V usage is TRBV28 and J usage is TRBJ2-7; no reliable D call. The CDR3 extends over 15 amino acids. The germline V and J ends were trimmed by 10 bases and 5 bases, with 24 bases remaining between them. Germline assignment: CDR1 MDHEN and CDR2 SYDVKM. Based on the CDR3 plus reference TRBV28 and TRBJ2-7, the full variable domain is DVKVTQSSRYLVKRTGEKVFLECVQDMDHENMFWYRQDPGLGLRLIYFSYDVKMKEKGDIPEGYSVSREKKERFSLILESASTNQTSMYLCATRLPLGDGDEQYFGPGTRLTVT.

CDR3 nucleotides: TGCGCCAGCAGCCAAACTTTCAGGGACGTGGGACTGTTTTTT. Translated, it gives CASSQTFRDVGLFF. The genes are TRBV4-1 and TRBJ1-4; a possible D gene is TRBD1 (5 bases). Per germline, CDR1 MGHRA and CDR2 YSYEKL. The CDR3 consists of 14 residues. The V and J ends lost 2 bases and 13 bases respectively, with 17 bases between them.

This clonotype was counted only a few times. The chain links TRBV5-1 to TRBJ1-2, with TRBD1 as a possible D gene (5 bases). Germline V lookup: CDR1 SGHRS, CDR2 YFSETQ. V was trimmed by 0 bases and J by 1 base, leaving 10 bases between them. The CDR3 loop spans 15 amino acids. The CDR3 sequence: CASSLESGYNYGYTF. In nucleotides, the CDR3 is TGCGCCAGCAGCTTGGAGTCAGGGTATAACTATGGCTACACCTTC.

This chain uses TRBV7-2 with TRBJ1-3; D not certain. CDR3 size: 11 residues. CDR1 and CDR2 (germline): SGHTA, FQGNSA. The ends were cut back, 4 bases at V and 8 bases at J, with 6 bases in the middle. The CDR3: CASSSSHTIYF. CDR3 nucleotides: TGTGCCAGCAGCTCCAGTCACACCATATATTTT.

This clonotype was seen ten or more times. The CDR3 DNA sequence: TGTGCCAGCAGTCCCAGACTAGCGGCCACCCAAGAGACCCAGTACTTC. Translation: CASSPRLAATQETQYF. The chain has TRBV12-3 or TRBV12-4 and TRBJ2-5, with 9 bases matching TRBD2. V shed 5 bases and J 1 base; nucleotides not matched to a gene: 8. CDR3 length: 16 residues.

This clonotype appeared many times. The rearrangement uses TRBV28 and TRBJ2-7, with 13 bases lining up with TRBD2. V gave up 3 bases and J gave up 2 bases; unmatched junction bases: 7. There are 17 residues in the CDR3. The germline gives CDR1 MDHEN, CDR2 SYDVKM. CDR3 protein: CASSFQETSGRTYEQYF. In DNA form, the CDR3 reads TGTGCCAGCAGTTTTCAAGAGACTAGCGGGAGGACCTACGAGCAGTACTTC.

For this clonotype: A much larger clone is a single base away; this may be a read error. The chain employs TRBV29-1 and TRBJ2-5, with D perhaps TRBD1 (6 bases). This CDR3 has 14 amino acids. Trimming pared 5 bases from V and 3 bases from J, leaving 16 bases between. Germline V gene sequence: CDR1 SQVTM, CDR2 ANQGSEA. The CDR3 loop reads CSVIQGPEKETQYF. The CDR3 DNA sequence: TGCAGCGTTATTCAGGGGCCAGAGAAAGAGACCCAGTACTTC.

Note on this clonotype: A read error may be the cause here, since a much bigger clone is one base away. J is TRBJ1-1 and V is TRBV6-5; 7 nucleotides agree with TRBD1. The CDR3 loop spans 16 amino acids. The V gene's germline CDR1 is MNHEY and CDR2 SVGAGI. V was pared by 2 bases and J by 1 base, with 7 bases of the junction left unmatched. This CDR3 is CASSYRGQPSNTEAFF. CDR3 nucleotide sequence: TGTGCCAGCAGTTACCGGGGACAGCCTTCGAACACTGAAGCTTTCTTT.

The J gene is TRBJ1-4, the V gene TRBV29-1; the D is unclear. This CDR3 is built from 13 residues. Germline CDR1 SQVTM, CDR2 ANQGSEA. V was clipped by 3 bases and J by 8 bases, with 13 bases between them. The CDR3 protein is CSVELGTDEKLFF. The CDR3 DNA is TGCAGCGTTGAGTTGGGTACTGACGAAAAACTGTTTTTT.

This rearrangement joins TRBV12-3 or TRBV12-4 to TRBJ2-1; D not certain. This CDR3 spans 12 amino acids. Deletions cut 5 bases from V and 12 bases from J, with 14 bases between. The CDR3 nucleotides are TGTGCCAGCAGTCCCTGGACCGGTGCGCAGTTCTTC. Translating it yields CASSPWTGAQFF.

This clonotype has at least ten counts. The chain joins TRBV5-1 to TRBJ2-7, with a weak D call TRBD1 (7 bases). CDR1 SGHRS and CDR2 YFSETQ come from the germline V gene. The CDR3 totals 14 residues. Trimming took off 1 base at V and 4 bases at J, with 12 bases between the two ends. CDR3 nucleotides: TGCGCCAGCAGCTTGACAGGGGCGGGGTACGAGCAGTACTTC. It is translated as CASSLTGAGYEQYF.

This clonotype was seen at least ten times. The rearrangement links TRBV29-1 to TRBJ2-7; TRBD2 might be the D (5 bases). The CDR3 totals 13 residues. The germline V gene has CDR1 SQVTM and CDR2 ANQGSEA. Trimming pared 0 bases from V and 7 bases from J, leaving 13 bases between. CDR3 region: CSVEDSGSREQYF. In nucleotides, the CDR3 is TGCAGCGTTGAAGATTCGGGGAGTCGGGAGCAGTACTTC.

The chain couples TRBV5-5 to TRBJ1-3; D not certain. The CDR3 is made up of 14 amino acids. V lost 2 bases to trimming and J lost 8 bases, with 14 bases between them. Germline CDR1 reads SGHKS; CDR2 reads YYEKEE (reference sequence). CDR3 bases: TGTGCCAGCAGCTTAGCCGGTGGAAGCGACACCATATATTTT. Amino acid sequence: CASSLAGGSDTIYF.

There are many counts of this clonotype. The V gene is TRBV7-9, the J gene TRBJ1-6; the match to TRBD1 covers 10 bases. Trimming at V came to 5 bases and at J to 9 bases, leaving 10 bases not matched to a gene. CDR3 length: 16 residues. Germline V CDR1 and CDR2: SEHNR, FQNEAQ (reference sequence). CDR3 in amino acids: CASSAGQGYGRSPLHF. Here the CDR3 DNA reads TGTGCCAGCAGCGCGGGACAGGGGTACGGTCGTTCACCCCTCCACTTT. Supplemented by reference TRBV7-9 and TRBJ1-6, the full variable domain reads DTGVSQNPRHKITKRGQNVTFRCDPISEHNRLYWYRQTLGQGPEFLTYFQNEAQLEKSRLLSDRFSAERPKGSFSTLEIQRTEQGDSAMYLCASSAGQGYGRSPLHFGNGTRLTVT.